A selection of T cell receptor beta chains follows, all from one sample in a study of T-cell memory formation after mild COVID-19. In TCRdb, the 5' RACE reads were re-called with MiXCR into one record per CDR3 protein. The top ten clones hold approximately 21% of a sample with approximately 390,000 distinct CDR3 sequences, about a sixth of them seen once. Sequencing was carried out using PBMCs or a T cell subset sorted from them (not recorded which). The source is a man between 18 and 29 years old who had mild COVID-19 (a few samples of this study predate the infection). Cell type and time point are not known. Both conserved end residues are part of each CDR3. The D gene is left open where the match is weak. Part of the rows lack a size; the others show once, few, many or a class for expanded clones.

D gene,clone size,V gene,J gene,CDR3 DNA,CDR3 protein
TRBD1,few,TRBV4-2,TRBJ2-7,TGTGCCAGCAGCCAAGCCTCCGGGACAGATTACGAGCAGTACTTC,CASSQASGTDYEQYF
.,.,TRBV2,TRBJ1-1,TGTGCCAGCAGTGCAGGGACGGTGAACACTGAAGCTTTCTTT,CASSAGTVNTEAFF
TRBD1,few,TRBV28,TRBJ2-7,TGTGCCAGCAGCCTCCGACAGGGATCCTACGAGCAGTACTTC,CASSLRQGSYEQYF
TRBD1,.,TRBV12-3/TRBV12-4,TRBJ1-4,TGTGCCAGCAGCCCTCACTCGACAGGGTCACGAGAAAAACTGTTTTTT,CASSPHSTGSREKLFF
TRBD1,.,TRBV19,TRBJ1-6,TGTGCCAGTATGGACAGGGGTACGAATTCACCCCTCCACTTT,CASMDRGTNSPLHF
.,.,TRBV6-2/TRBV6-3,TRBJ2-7,TGTGCCAGCGATTCCGTCGGGACCGCGTTTTACGAGCAGTACTTC,CASDSVGTAFYEQYF
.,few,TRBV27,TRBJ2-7,TGTGCCAGCAGTTTCTCCGGGACGGCAGGCGAGCAGTACTTC,CASSFSGTAGEQYF
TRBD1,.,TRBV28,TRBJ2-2,TGTGCCAGCAGGAGTCGGACAGGACTGAACACCGGGGAGCTGTTTTTT,CASRSRTGLNTGELFF
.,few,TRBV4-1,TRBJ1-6,TGCGCCAGCAGCCAGATGCTGGGAGATTCACCCCTCCACTTT,CASSQMLGDSPLHF
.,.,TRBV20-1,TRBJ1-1,TGCAGTGCTTGGATACAGTGGGCTGAAGCTTTCTTT,CSAWIQWAEAFF
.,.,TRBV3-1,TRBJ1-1,TGTGCCAGCAGCCAGGGGCACGTTAGTCAGAACACTGAAGCTTTCTTT,CASSQGHVSQNTEAFF
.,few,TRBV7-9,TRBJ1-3,TGTGCCAGCAGCCCATACCCGTGGGCGGAGAACTCTGGAAACACCATATATTTT,CASSPYPWAENSGNTIYF
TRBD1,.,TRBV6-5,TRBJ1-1,TGTGCCAGCAGTTACCTGACAGGGGGGGCTGAAGCTTTCTTT,CASSYLTGGAEAFF
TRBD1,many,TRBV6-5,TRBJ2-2,TGTGCCAGCAGTAGGACAGGGAACACCGGGGAGCTGTTTTTT,CASSRTGNTGELFF
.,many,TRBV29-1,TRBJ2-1,TGCAGCGTTGAAGGTCGTTCGGGATTGGGGTTTGGAAATGAGCAGTTCTTC,CSVEGRSGLGFGNEQFF
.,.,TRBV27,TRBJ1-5,TGTGCCAGCAGTTTTGGGGGGGGTAGCAATCAGCCCCAGCATTTT,CASSFGGGSNQPQHF
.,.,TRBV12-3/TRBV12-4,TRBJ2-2,TGTGCCAGCAGTCCCCAGGAAACGAACACCGGGGAGCTGTTTTTT,CASSPQETNTGELFF
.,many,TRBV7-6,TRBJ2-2,TGTGCCAGCCTCTGGGGGGAGCTGTTTTTT,CASLWGELFF
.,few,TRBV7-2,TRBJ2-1,TGTGCCAGCAGCGAACAGGGTTTCTTCTACAATGAGCAGTTCTTC,CASSEQGFFYNEQFF
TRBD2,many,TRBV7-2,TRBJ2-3,TGTGCCAGCAGCTTACAACTCCTAGCGGGGGGGAATACAGATACGCAGTATTTT,CASSLQLLAGGNTDTQYF
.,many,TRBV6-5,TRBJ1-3,TGTGCCAGCAAAACTCTCCAGGGCTCTGGAAACACCATATATTTT,CASKTLQGSGNTIYF
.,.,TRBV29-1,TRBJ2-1,TGCAGCGTTGAGAAGCGTAGCTCCTACAATGAGCAGTTCTTC,CSVEKRSSYNEQFF
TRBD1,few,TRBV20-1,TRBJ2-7,TGCAGTGCTAGAGATGGGGACAGGGGACTACAGGACGAGCAGTACTTC,CSARDGDRGLQDEQYF
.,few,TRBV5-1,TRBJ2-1,TGCGCCAGCAGCTCCAGGGGTGTCAATGAGCAGTTCTTC,CASSSRGVNEQFF
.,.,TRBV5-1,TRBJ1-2,TGCGCCAGCAGCTTGGCCACGGCAGCTAACTATGGCTACACCTTC,CASSLATAANYGYTF
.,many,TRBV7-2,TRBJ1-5,TGTGCCAGCAGCTTAGGTTCGCGGGGCTCCGGCCAGCCCCAGCATTTT,CASSLGSRGSGQPQHF
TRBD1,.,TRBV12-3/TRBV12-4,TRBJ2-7,TGTGCCAGCAGCGAGACAGGGGGCCTGGACGAGCAGTACTTC,CASSETGGLDEQYF
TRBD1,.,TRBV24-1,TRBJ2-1,TGTGCCACCAGTGATCGCACAGGGGGTTCCGCTAATGAGCAGTTCTTC,CATSDRTGGSANEQFF
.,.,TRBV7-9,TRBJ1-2,TGTGCCAGCACCACGGGGGGGGACAACTATGGCTACACCTTC,CASTTGGDNYGYTF
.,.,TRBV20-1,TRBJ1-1,TGCAGTGCTTCCAATACGAACACTGAAGCTTTCTTT,CSASNTNTEAFF
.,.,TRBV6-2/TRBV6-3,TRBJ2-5,TGTGCCAGCAGTTACCCTGGACAAGAGACCCAGTACTTC,CASSYPGQETQYF
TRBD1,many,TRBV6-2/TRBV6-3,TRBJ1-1,TGTGCCAGCAGTTACGCCTCGGGACAGCATTACACTGAAGCTTTCTTT,CASSYASGQHYTEAFF
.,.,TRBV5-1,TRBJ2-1,TGCGCCAGCAGCTTGACAGACCTCTCCTACAATGAGCAGTTCTTC,CASSLTDLSYNEQFF
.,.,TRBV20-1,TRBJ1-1,TGCAGTGCTAGTGGCAGGGACACTGAAGCTTTCTTT,CSASGRDTEAFF
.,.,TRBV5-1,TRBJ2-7,TGCGCCAGCAGCTCCTATGACAGGTCCTACGAGCAGTACTTC,CASSSYDRSYEQYF
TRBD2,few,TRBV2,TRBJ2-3,TGTGCCAGCAGTGAGCTCCGGGAGCCGGGGGGGCAGTATTTT,CASSELREPGGQYF
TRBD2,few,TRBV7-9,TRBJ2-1,TGTGCCAGCAGCTTAGCGAAACGCCGGGACTACCAAGAGCAGTTCTTC,CASSLAKRRDYQEQFF
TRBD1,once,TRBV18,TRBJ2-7,TGTGCCAGCTCACAAACCGGGACAGGGCTTGGGGAGCAGTACTTC,CASSQTGTGLGEQYF
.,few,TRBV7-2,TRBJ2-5,TGTGCCAGCAGTTTGGCCTCAGCGGGCACAAGTGGGGAGACCCAGTACTTC,CASSLASAGTSGETQYF
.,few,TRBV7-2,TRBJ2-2,TGTGCCAGCAGCGCAGGGCAGGGGAACACCGGGGAGCTGTTTTTT,CASSAGQGNTGELFF
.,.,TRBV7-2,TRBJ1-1,TGTGCCAGCAGCCGAGCCACGGGGGCCACTGAAGCTTTCTTT,CASSRATGATEAFF
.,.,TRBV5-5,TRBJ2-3,TGTGCCAGCAGCTCGACCTTGAGGGGTGCCGCAGATACGCAGTATTTT,CASSSTLRGAADTQYF
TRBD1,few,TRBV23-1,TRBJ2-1,TGCGCCAGCAGCACAGACAGGGCGGGTTACAATGAGCAGTTCTTC,CASSTDRAGYNEQFF
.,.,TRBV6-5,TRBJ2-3,TGTGCCAGCAGTTACTTGTCGGGTCGGAGTACGCAGTATTTT,CASSYLSGRSTQYF
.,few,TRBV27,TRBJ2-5,TGTGCCAGCAGTTTATCGTACCCAGGGGTAGAGACCCAGTACTTC,CASSLSYPGVETQYF
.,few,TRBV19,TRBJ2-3,TGTGCCAGTAGTACCCCCACAGATACGCAGTATTTT,CASSTPTDTQYF
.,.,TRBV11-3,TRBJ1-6,TGTGCCAGCAGCTTTGCGGAGAATTCACCCCTCCACTTT,CASSFAENSPLHF
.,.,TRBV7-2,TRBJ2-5,TGTGCCAGCAGCTACCAATGGTCCAGCCAAGAGACCCAGTACTTC,CASSYQWSSQETQYF
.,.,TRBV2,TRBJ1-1,TGTGCCAGTCAGTTGTGGAGCACTGAAGCTTTCTTT,CASQLWSTEAFF
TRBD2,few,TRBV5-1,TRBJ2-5,TGCGCCAGCAGCCCCGGACTAGCGGGGGTAATTCAAGAGACCCAGTACTTC,CASSPGLAGVIQETQYF
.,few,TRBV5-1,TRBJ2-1,TGCGCCAGCAGCTTGGGACTAGTTACGTCCAATGAGCAGTTCTTC,CASSLGLVTSNEQFF
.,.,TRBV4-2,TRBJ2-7,TGTGCCAGCAGCCGAAGGGGCCATACTGGTAGCTCCTACGAGCAGTACTTC,CASSRRGHTGSSYEQYF
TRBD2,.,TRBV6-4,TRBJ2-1,TGTGCCAGCAGTGATACGACTAGCGGGGGGGCCGCTGAGCAGTTCTTC,CASSDTTSGGAAEQFF